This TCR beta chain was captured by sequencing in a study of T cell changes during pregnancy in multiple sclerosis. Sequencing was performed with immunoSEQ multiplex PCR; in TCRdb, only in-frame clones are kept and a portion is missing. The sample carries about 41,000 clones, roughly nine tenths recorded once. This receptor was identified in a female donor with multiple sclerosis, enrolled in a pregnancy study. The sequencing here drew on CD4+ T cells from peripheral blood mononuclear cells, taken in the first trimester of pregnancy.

CDR3 residues: CASSIEAQGAGLTF. CDR3 DNA: TGTGCCAGTAGTATAGAGGCTCAGGGGGCAGGCCTGACTTTC. The chain combines TRBV19 with TRBJ2-6; 8 nucleotides align to TRBD1. CDR1 and CDR2 (germline): LNHDA, SQIVND (reference sequence). The CDR3 extends over 14 amino acids. The trim removed 0 bases at V and 15 bases at J, leaving 7 bases unmatched.